The 15 T cell receptor beta chains below come from one sample, sequenced in a study of blood T cell repertoires in COVID-19. The method was immunoSEQ multiplex PCR; TCRdb's version includes in-frame clones alone and lacks a portion of them. The sample records approximately 500,000 clones, 89% being singletons. Sequences were obtained from peripheral blood. The receptors stem from a man between 18 and 29 years old with COVID-19, enrolled during active disease.

V is TRBV4-1 and J is TRBJ2-5; TRBD2 aligns across 9 bases. The CDR3 extends over 15 amino acids. The V gene end was trimmed by 1 base and the J gene end by 2 bases; junction bases not matched to a gene: 2. Germline V gives CDR1 MGHRA, CDR2 YSYEKL. The CDR3 reads CASSQGTSAQETQYF. CDR3 bases: TGCGCCAGCAGCCAAGGGACTAGCGCTCAAGAGACCCAGTACTTC.

V gene TRBV5-1 combines with J gene TRBJ2-1; D call uncertain. V was cut by 2 bases and J by 0 bases, with 3 bases left in between. Germline V CDR1 and CDR2: SGHRS, YFSETQ. This CDR3 is 13 amino acids long. Written as DNA, the CDR3 is TGCGCCAGCAGCTTTATCTCCTACAATGAGCAGTTCTTC. It translates to CASSFISYNEQFF. The whole variable domain, remainder taken from reference TRBV5-1 and TRBJ2-1, is KAGVTQTPRYLIKTRGQQVTLSCSPISGHRSVSWYQQTPGQGLQFLFEYFSETQRNKGNFPGRFSGRQFSNSRSEMNVSTLELGDSALYLCASSFISYNEQFFGPGTRLTVL.

The V and J genes are TRBV27 and TRBJ2-7; D is possibly TRBD2 (5 bases). Germline CDR1 reads MNHEY; CDR2 reads SMNVEV (reference sequence). Trimming pared 6 bases from V and 2 bases from J, leaving 14 bases between. The CDR3 totals 14 residues. In DNA, the CDR3 is TGTGCCAGCAGACCGGGAAATCCAGCCTACGAGCAGTACTTC. It yields the protein CASRPGNPAYEQYF.

The chain links TRBV2 to TRBJ1-4, with 9 bases fitting TRBD1. The germline V gene has CDR1 SNHLY and CDR2 FYNNEI. With V trimmed by 5 bases and J by 7 bases, 8 bases remained unmatched. This CDR3 is 15 amino acids long. The CDR3 loop is CASSTGQGVGEKLFF. DNA of the CDR3: TGTGCCAGCAGTACGGGACAGGGTGTGGGTGAAAAACTGTTTTTT.

V and J are TRBV7-9 and TRBJ2-1; no firm D call. V was cut by 5 bases and J by 6 bases, with 23 bases left in between. Germline CDR1 reads SEHNR; CDR2 reads FQNEAQ (reference sequence). CDR3 length: 17 residues. This CDR3 is CASSDSKSGGGPNEQFF. CDR3 coding DNA: TGTGCCAGCAGCGACTCGAAATCGGGTGGCGGCCCCAATGAGCAGTTCTTC.

The CDR3 sequence is CASSVSGSTYNEQFF. The CDR3 DNA reads as TGTGCCAGCAGCGTATCCGGGAGTACCTACAATGAGCAGTTCTTC. V gene TRBV9 combines with J gene TRBJ2-1; TRBD2 is a possible D gene (6 bases). Trimming took 1 base from V and 2 from J, leaving 10 bases between them. Germline V gives CDR1 SGDLS, CDR2 YYNGEE. This CDR3 is built from 15 residues.

The chain couples TRBV19 to TRBJ2-5, with 7 positions matching TRBD1. This CDR3 region has 16 residues. The junction had 10 bases not matched to a gene; V was cut back by 1 base and J by 5 bases. CDR1 and CDR2 from the germline V gene are LNHDA and SQIVND (reference sequence). The CDR3, as DNA: TGTGCCAGTAGTATAGGGGGCGGACAGGCCGCGGAGACCCAGTACTTC. Its protein is CASSIGGGQAAETQYF.

The chain combines TRBV10-3 with TRBJ2-5, with 7 bases matching TRBD2. Germline values: CDR1 ENHRY, CDR2 SYGVKD. This CDR3 is built from 12 residues. V was pared by 8 bases and J by 1 base, with 1 base of the junction left unmatched. This chain's CDR3 is CAIGEGQETQYF. In DNA, the CDR3 is TGTGCCATCGGGGAGGGCCAAGAGACCCAGTACTTC.

The chain uses TRBV29-1 and TRBJ2-5; 7 positions agree with TRBD2. Germline lookup yields CDR1 SQVTM and CDR2 ANQGSEA. This CDR3 has 14 residues. V shed 6 bases, J shed 4 bases, and the junction held 11 bases outside the gene matches. This CDR3 reads CSVPKIAGLETQYF. The CDR3 bases are TGCAGCGTCCCGAAGATAGCGGGTTTAGAGACCCAGTACTTC.

The gene calls are TRBV10-3 and TRBJ2-1; maybe TRBD2 (5 bases). The CDR3 runs to 16 residues. Trimming removed 0 bases at V and 6 bases at J, with 15 bases between. Germline V gene lookup returns CDR1 ENHRY and CDR2 SYGVKD. This CDR3 reads CAISESRASTSNEQFF. The CDR3 region has the DNA TGTGCCATCAGTGAGTCGAGGGCGAGTACAAGCAATGAGCAGTTCTTC.

This clone appeared a few times. The chain combines TRBV24-1 with TRBJ2-1; weak D call: TRBD1 (7 bases). V dropped 5 bases and J dropped 2 bases, with 18 bases sitting between them. Germline CDR1 reads KGHDR; CDR2 reads SFDVKD. The CDR3 runs to 17 residues. CDR3 DNA sequence: TGTGCCACCAGTGGAGGATCGGAGGGGGCGGCCTACAATGAGCAGTTCTTC. Protein product: CATSGGSEGAAYNEQFF.

The rearrangement uses TRBV3-1 (or the pseudogene TRBV3-2) and TRBJ2-7; a possible D gene is TRBD1 (6 bases). Germline loops: CDR1 LGHDT, CDR2 YNNKEL (reference sequence). This CDR3 region has 13 residues. Trimming shortened V by 3 bases and J by 2 bases, and 8 bases separated the two germline ends. CDR3 sequence (DNA): TGTGCCAGCAGCCAGGGGGCGGCCTACGAGCAGTACTTC. Its translation: CASSQGAAYEQYF.

This chain uses TRBV3-1 (or the pseudogene TRBV3-2) with TRBJ2-3; 8 bases line up with TRBD1. The CDR3 spans 15 residues. The V segment lost 1 base and the J segment 5 bases; nucleotides outside the gene matches: 5. The germline CDR1 and CDR2 sequences are LGHDT and YNNKEL (reference sequence). CDR3 sequence reads: CASSQGTGIGDTQYF. DNA of the CDR3: TGTGCCAGCAGCCAAGGGACAGGGATAGGAGATACGCAGTATTTT.

This chain uses TRBV24-1 with TRBJ2-7; TRBD2 matches at 7 bases. This CDR3 is built from 16 residues. Germline-derived CDR1 and CDR2 are KGHDR and SFDVKD. V trimming: 4 bases; J trimming: 1 base; junction bases outside the gene matches: 9. The CDR3 region is CATSERGDGGSYEQYF. The DNA of the CDR3 is TGTGCCACCAGTGAACGGGGGGACGGGGGGTCCTACGAGCAGTACTTC.

This rearrangement joins TRBV18 to TRBJ2-3; 9 positions agree with TRBD2. Germline V lookup: CDR1 KGHSH, CDR2 LQKENI. The CDR3 loop spans 15 amino acids. The V and J ends lost 3 bases and 1 base, in that order; junction bases with no gene match: 2. The CDR3 loop reads CASSPVAGGTDTQYF. The CDR3 DNA sequence: TGTGCCAGCTCACCCGTAGCGGGGGGCACAGATACGCAGTATTTT. Full variable domain (outside the CDR3, taken from reference TRBV18 and TRBJ2-3): NAGVMQNPRHLVRRRGQEARLRCSPMKGHSHVYWYRQLPEEGLKFMVYLQKENIIDESGMPKERFSAEFPKEGPSILRIQQVVRGDSAAYFCASSPVAGGTDTQYFGPGTRLTVL.